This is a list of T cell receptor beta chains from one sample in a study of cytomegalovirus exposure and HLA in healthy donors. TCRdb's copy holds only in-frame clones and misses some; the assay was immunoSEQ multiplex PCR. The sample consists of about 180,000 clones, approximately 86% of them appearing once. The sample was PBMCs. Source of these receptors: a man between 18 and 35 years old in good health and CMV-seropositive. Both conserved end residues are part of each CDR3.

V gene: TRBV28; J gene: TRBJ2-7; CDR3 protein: CASCQRDSVVAEQYF
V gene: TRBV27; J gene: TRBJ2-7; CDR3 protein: CASSSTGGKSYEQYF
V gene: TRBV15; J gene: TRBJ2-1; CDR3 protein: CATSRVVGEGNEQFF
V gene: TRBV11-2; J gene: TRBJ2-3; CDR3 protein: CASFGGPSADTQYF
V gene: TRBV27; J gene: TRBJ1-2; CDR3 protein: CASYRVGYGYTF
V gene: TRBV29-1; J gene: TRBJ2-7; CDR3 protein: CSALDRVHEQYF
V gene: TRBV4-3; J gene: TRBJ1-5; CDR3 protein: CASSQGEGSYQPQHF
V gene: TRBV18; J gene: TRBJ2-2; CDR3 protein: CASSSSGLAGADGELFF
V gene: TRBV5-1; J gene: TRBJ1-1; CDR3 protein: CASRTGTGDTEAFF
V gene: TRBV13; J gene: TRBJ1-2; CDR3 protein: CASSPRPGTGSSYGYTF
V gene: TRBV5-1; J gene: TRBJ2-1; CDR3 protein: CASSWTSERNEQFF
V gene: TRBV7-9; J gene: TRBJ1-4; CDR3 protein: CASSLVGVGKLFF
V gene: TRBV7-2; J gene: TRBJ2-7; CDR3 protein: CASSFLVDSYEQYF
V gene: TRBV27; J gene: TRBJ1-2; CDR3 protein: CASSPQGPPNYGYTF
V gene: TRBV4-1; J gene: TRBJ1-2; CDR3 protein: CASSQIGRVYGYTF
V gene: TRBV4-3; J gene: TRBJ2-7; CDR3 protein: CASSQQVESMTKQYF
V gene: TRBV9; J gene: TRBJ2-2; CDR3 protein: CASSTREGGTGELFF
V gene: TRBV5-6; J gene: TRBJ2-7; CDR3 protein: CASSLPLAGSYEQYF
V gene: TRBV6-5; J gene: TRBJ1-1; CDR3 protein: CASRLRQGMNTEAFF
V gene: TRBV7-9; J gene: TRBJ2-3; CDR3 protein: CASSYTSGTTDTQYF
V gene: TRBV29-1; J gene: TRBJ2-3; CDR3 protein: CSVSGTGGTDTQYF
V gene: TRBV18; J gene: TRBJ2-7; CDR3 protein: CASSPGQATYEQYF
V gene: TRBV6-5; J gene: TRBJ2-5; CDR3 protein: CASSSPGGETQYF
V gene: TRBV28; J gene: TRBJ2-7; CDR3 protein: CASSSPIIGGGWEQYF
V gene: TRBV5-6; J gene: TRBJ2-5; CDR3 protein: CASSFNQGETQYF
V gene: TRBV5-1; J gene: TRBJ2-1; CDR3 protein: CASSLKVAGEGSRQQFF
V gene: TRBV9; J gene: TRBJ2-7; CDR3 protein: CASSRGGPEQYF
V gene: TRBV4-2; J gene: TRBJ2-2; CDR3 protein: CASSQEVRGGELFF
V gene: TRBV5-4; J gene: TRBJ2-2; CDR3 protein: CASSKGQIHNTGELFF
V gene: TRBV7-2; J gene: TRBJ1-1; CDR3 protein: CASSSGQNTEAFF
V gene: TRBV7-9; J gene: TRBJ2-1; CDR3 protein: CASSRLGEQFF
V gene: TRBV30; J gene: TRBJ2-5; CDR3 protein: CAWSRLAPRETQYF
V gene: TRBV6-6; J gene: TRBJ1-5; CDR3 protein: CASKRQGILSNQPQHF
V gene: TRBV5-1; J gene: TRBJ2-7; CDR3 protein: CASSFERGNEQYF
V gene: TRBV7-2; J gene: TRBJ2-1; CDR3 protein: CASRKQDSYNEQFF
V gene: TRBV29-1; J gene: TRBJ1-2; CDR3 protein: CSAAAALYGYTF
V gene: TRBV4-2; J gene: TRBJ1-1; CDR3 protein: CASRVRGNTEAFF
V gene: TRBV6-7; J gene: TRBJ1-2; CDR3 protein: CASSYSSCYTF
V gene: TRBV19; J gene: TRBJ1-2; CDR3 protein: CASWDSYNYGYTF
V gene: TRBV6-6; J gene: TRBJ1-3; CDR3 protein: CASSLLPDNSGNTIYF
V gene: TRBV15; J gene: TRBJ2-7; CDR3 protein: CATSRDRGTYEQYF
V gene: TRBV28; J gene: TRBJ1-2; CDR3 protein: CASSPIETANYGYTF
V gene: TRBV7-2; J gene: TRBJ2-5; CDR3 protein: CASSSGHYQETQYF
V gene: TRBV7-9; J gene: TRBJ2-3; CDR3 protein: CASRLGQGNTDTQYF
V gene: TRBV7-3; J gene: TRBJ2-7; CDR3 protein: CASSLGGGASEQYF
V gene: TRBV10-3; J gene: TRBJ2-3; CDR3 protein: CAISGPAGGRSGTDTQYF
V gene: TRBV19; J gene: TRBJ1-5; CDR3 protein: CASSLKLEIHQPQHF